These 13 T cell receptor beta chains were all obtained from the same sample, sequenced in a study of blood T cell repertoires in COVID-19. Measured with immunoSEQ multiplex PCR; TCRdb has only the in-frame clones, and not every one. The sample has roughly 150,000 clones, around four fifths seen once. The sequenced sample consisted of PBMCs or T cells enriched from blood (not recorded which). The source is a woman between 45 and 65 years old who had recovered from COVID-19.

The chain is built from TRBV7-8 and TRBJ2-5; maybe TRBD2 (6 bases). The CDR3 runs 15 residues. Trimming shortened V by 1 base and J by 2 bases, and 11 bases separated the two germline ends. Per germline, CDR1 SGHVS and CDR2 FQNEAQ. CDR3 DNA sequence: TGTGCCAGCAGCTTAGGGGGGACTGTTCAAGAGACCCAGTACTTC. Translating it yields CASSLGGTVQETQYF.

This clone was recorded once. This chain connects TRBV19 to TRBJ2-2; 12 positions match TRBD2. This CDR3 has 16 residues. V shed 9 bases, J shed 5 bases, and the junction held 10 bases outside the gene matches. Germline V CDR1 and CDR2: LNHDA, SQIVND (reference sequence). The CDR3 region is CASRLAGVDWTGELFF. The CDR3 coding sequence is TGTGCCAGCCGACTAGCGGGAGTTGATTGGACCGGGGAGCTGTTTTTT.

This chain connects TRBV3-1 (or the pseudogene TRBV3-2) to TRBJ1-2, with 8 bases that match TRBD1. J gave up 5 bases and V 1 base, and 9 bases lay outside the gene matches. CDR3 length: 16 residues. Germline-derived CDR1 and CDR2 are LGHDT and YNNKEL (reference sequence). CDR3 nucleotide sequence: TGTGCCAGCAGCCAAGTAGGGACAGGCAGGGGATATGGCTACACCTTC. It is translated as CASSQVGTGRGYGYTF.

The J gene is TRBJ1-3, the V gene TRBV3-1 (or the pseudogene TRBV3-2); unclear D gene. Per germline, CDR1 LGHDT and CDR2 YNNKEL (reference sequence). The CDR3 is 15 residues long. With 2 bases removed from V and 0 bases from J, the gap between germline ends came to 8 bases. The CDR3 nucleotides are TGTGCCAGCAGCCAACACGGGTCCTCTGGAAACACCATATATTTT. Encoded protein: CASSQHGSSGNTIYF.

This chain joins TRBV11-3 and TRBJ1-1; D is possibly TRBD1 (6 bases). In germline, CDR1 is SGHNT, CDR2 YENEEA. This CDR3 has 20 residues. With 2 bases removed from V and 1 base from J, the gap between germline ends came to 26 bases. The DNA of the CDR3 is TGTGCCAGCAGCTTACACGCGCAGGGATCCGGGACAAGGAGGAACACTGAAGCTTTCTTT. Its translation: CASSLHAQGSGTRRNTEAFF.

The CDR3 nucleotides are TGTGCCAGCACCTACGACAGGACGGGGACTGAAGCTTTCTTT. Its translation: CASTYDRTGTEAFF. The gene calls are TRBV18 and TRBJ1-1, with D perhaps matching TRBD1 (6 bases). CDR3 length: 14 residues. Germline V CDR1 and CDR2: KGHSH, LQKENI. V was clipped by 8 bases and J by 5 bases, with 18 bases between them.

The V gene is TRBV11-2, the J gene TRBJ1-6; D perhaps matches TRBD1 (6 bases). The CDR3 extends over 14 amino acids. Germline CDR1 reads SGHAT; CDR2 reads FQNNGV. The ends were cut back, 5 bases at V and 4 bases at J, with 9 bases in the middle. CDR3 coding DNA: TGTGCCAGCAGCCTCGGGACATATAATTCACCCCTCCACTTT. Amino acids: CASSLGTYNSPLHF.

This rearrangement joins TRBV19 to TRBJ1-1; 7 positions match TRBD1. With 2 bases clipped from V and 5 bases from J, the junction kept 5 bases outside the gene matches. The CDR3 runs to 14 residues. Germline lookup yields CDR1 LNHDA and CDR2 SQIVND (reference sequence). The CDR3 protein is CASSIRGLVTEAFF. The CDR3 DNA follows: TGTGCCAGTAGTATAAGGGGGCTAGTAACTGAAGCTTTCTTT.

This chain joins TRBV10-1 and TRBJ1-5; 9 bases align to TRBD1. Trimming removed 4 bases from V and 2 bases from J; junction bases left unmatched: 6. Germline CDR1 and CDR2: WNHNN and SYGVQD (reference sequence). The CDR3 loop spans 16 amino acids. DNA of the CDR3: TGCGCCAGCAGTGGGGACAGGGAGTTATGCAATCAGCCCCAGCATTTT. Protein sequence: CASSGDRELCNQPQHF.

This chain connects TRBV5-1 to TRBJ2-7, with D tentatively TRBD2 (8 bases). Germline CDR1 reads SGHRS; CDR2 reads YFSETQ. V was shortened by 4 bases and J by 3 bases, with 14 bases between the two germline ends. The CDR3 runs to 14 residues. CDR3 nucleotides: TGCGCCAGCAGCCGGGAGGGACAGCGCTACGAGCAGTACTTC. Amino acids: CASSREGQRYEQYF.

The chain uses TRBV19 and TRBJ2-3; tentative D call: TRBD2 (5 bases). Germline CDR1 is LNHDA and CDR2 is SQIVND (reference sequence). This CDR3 comprises 14 residues. Trimming stripped 5 bases from V and 0 bases from J, with 9 bases between. CDR3 sequence: CASSETGSTDTQYF. CDR3 nucleotide sequence: TGTGCCAGTAGTGAGACGGGGAGCACAGATACGCAGTATTTT.

This clone was picked up one time. This chain joins TRBV19 and TRBJ1-4; no clear D gene. Trimming stripped 6 bases from V and 7 bases from J, with 27 bases between. The CDR3 contains 18 residues. Germline V gene sequence: CDR1 LNHDA, CDR2 SQIVND (reference sequence). The DNA for the CDR3 is TGTGCCAGTAGGACTATTAATGCTCCGGGGTATGAGGGTGAAAAACTGTTTTTT. Translation gives CASRTINAPGYEGEKLFF.

The chain is built from TRBV18 and TRBJ1-4; D uncertain. The CDR3 extends over 12 amino acids. V was pared by 3 bases and J by 12 bases, with 11 bases between. CDR1 and CDR2 from the germline V gene are KGHSH and LQKENI. CDR3 nucleotide sequence: TGTGCCAGCTCACCGGGCGGGGAGGAACTGTTTTTT. The encoded protein is CASSPGGEELFF.